This T cell receptor (beta chain) was sequenced during a study of shared clonotypes between healthy human individuals. V lost 0 bases and J lost 2, with 5 bases in between. Germline values: CDR1 LGHNA, CDR2 YSLEER. The CDR3 length is 13 residues. Deep-level running was used for the assay. The method was immunoSEQ multiplex PCR; TCRdb's version includes in-frame clones alone and lacks a portion of them. The sample lists approximately 2,000,000 clones, 92% occurring once. This sequence originates from a man between 18 and 29 years old in good health. Some clones in this sample may be carry-over from other donors' samples. V usage is TRBV4-3 and J usage is TRBJ2-7; D is uncertain. Sequenced material: naive CD4+ T cells from PBMCs. Subset noted: CD45RA+ positively selected. The CDR3 DNA follows: TGCGCCAGCAGCCAAGATCAGGCCTACGAGCAGTACTTC. It codes for CASSQDQAYEQYF.